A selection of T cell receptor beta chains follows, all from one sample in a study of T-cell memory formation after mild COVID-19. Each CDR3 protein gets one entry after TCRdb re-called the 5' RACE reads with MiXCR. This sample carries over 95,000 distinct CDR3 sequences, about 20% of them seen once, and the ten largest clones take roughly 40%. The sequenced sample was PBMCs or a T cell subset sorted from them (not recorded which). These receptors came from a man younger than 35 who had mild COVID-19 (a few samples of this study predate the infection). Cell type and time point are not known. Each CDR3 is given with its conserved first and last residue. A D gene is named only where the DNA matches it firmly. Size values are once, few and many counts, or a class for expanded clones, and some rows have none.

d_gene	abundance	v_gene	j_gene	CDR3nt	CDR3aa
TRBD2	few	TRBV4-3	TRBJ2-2	TGCGCCAGCAGCCAAGGCGCGCGGGGGACCGGGGAGCTGTTTTTT	CASSQGARGTGELFF
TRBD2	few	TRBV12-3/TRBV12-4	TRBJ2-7	TGTGCCAGCACCCTACTAGCGGGGTGGTCCTACGAGCAGTACTTC	CASTLLAGWSYEQYF
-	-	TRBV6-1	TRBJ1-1	TGTGCCAGCACAGGGGACCGGTTCGTGAACACTGAAGCTTTCTTT	CASTGDRFVNTEAFF
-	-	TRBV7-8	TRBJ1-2	TGTGCCAGCAGCCAAGCCCCAGGCTCTGGTGGCTACACCTTC	CASSQAPGSGGYTF
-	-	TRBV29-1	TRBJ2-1	TGCAGCGTTGATGAGTTCTCCTACAATGAGCAGTTCTTC	CSVDEFSYNEQFF
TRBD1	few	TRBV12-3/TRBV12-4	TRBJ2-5	TGTGCCAGCACCCCGAGGGGGCAGGACCAAGAGACCCAGTACTTC	CASTPRGQDQETQYF
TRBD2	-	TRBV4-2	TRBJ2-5	TGTGCCAGCAGCGCCGGGGGGTCGGAGACCCAGTACTTC	CASSAGGSETQYF
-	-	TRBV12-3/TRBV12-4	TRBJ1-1	TGTGCCAGCAGTTGGGGACGGCTGAACACTGAAGCTTTCTTT	CASSWGRLNTEAFF
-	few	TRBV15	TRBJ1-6	TGTGCCACCAGCAGAGACAGGGCGTATTCACCCCTCCACTTT	CATSRDRAYSPLHF
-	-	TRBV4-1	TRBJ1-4	TGCGCCAGCAGCCGAACAGCGACGAATGAAAAACTGTTTTTT	CASSRTATNEKLFF
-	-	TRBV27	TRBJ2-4	TGTGCCAGCAGTCAGCCGGGGGAGGCCAAAAACATTCAGTACTTC	CASSQPGEAKNIQYF
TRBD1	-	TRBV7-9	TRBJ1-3	TGTGCCAGCAGCTCCCCGACAGGGGATGGAAACACCATATATTTT	CASSSPTGDGNTIYF
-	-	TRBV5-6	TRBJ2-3	TGTGCCAGCAGCTTGGACACGTTCGGGGAGGGGGGCAATACGCAGTATTTT	CASSLDTFGEGGNTQYF
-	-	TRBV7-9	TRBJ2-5	TGTGCCAGCAGCCGTGACACGACCCAGTACTTC	CASSRDTTQYF
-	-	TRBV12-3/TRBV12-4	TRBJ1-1	TGTGCCAGCAGTTTGGCCCCAGGGACCCAGAACACTGAAGCTTTCTTT	CASSLAPGTQNTEAFF
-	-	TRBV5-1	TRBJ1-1	TGCGCCAGCACCCCTGTCCAGGGAGGAAGGACTGAAGCTTTCTTT	CASTPVQGGRTEAFF
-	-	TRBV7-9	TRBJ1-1	TGTGCCAGCAGCCCGGCTTTCTTT	CASSPAFF
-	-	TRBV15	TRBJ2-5	TGTGCCACCAGCAGAGGTGCGGGGGCCCTGTACCAAGAGACCCAGTACTTC	CATSRGAGALYQETQYF